This T cell receptor beta chain was sequenced during a study of blood T cells in healthy people across ages. Primers used in a second PCR of roughly 6 to 11 cycles were a sample-barcoded 5' primer and a J-beta primer mix. Researchers report that a template-switch adaptor with 12 random nucleotides tagged each cDNA molecule. TCRdb itself ran the 5' RACE reads through MiXCR, one entry per CDR3 protein. This sample has some 850,000 distinct CDR3 sequences, with around 24% found just once. Germline CDR1 and CDR2: SGHTA and FQGTGA. Trimming took 4 bases from V and 6 from J, leaving 15 bases between them. The CDR3 loop spans 14 amino acids. The table lists this clonotype with a few counts. What it recognizes is unknown. Notes on the study in general: The percentage of naive T cells correlated strongly with TCR beta diversity. More naive CD4+ cells and higher diversity marked long-lived donors relative to aged donors.

The same sample was also used in a study of T cells of mothers and their children. In that study: For each mother, over 9.5 million TCR beta CDR3 reads were obtained, and for each child, roughly 2.8 million.

The sequenced sample consisted of blood. V and J are TRBV7-3 and TRBJ2-5; TRBD1 might be the D (6 bases). The receptor was derived from a boy younger than 18 in good health. The DNA of the CDR3 is TGTGCCAGCAGCTCAACAGGGCCCTCGAAGACCCAGTACTTC. Its translation is CASSSTGPSKTQYF. The full variable domain, with the rest looked up from reference TRBV7-3 and TRBJ2-5, is GAGVSQTPSNKVTEKGKYVELRCDPISGHTALYWYRQSLGQGPEFLIYFQGTGAADDSGLPNDRFFAVRPEGSVSTLKIQRTERGDSAVYLCASSSTGPSKTQYFGPGTRLLVL.